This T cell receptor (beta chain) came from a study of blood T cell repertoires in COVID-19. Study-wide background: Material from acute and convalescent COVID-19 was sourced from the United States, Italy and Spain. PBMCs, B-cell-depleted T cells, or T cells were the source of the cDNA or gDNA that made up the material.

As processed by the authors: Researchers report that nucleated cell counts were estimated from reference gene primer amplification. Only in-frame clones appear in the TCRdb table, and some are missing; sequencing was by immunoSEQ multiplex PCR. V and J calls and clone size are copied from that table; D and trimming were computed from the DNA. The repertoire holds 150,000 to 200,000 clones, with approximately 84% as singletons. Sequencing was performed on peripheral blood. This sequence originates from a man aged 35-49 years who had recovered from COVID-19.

CDR3 DNA: TGTGCCAGCAGCCAAGGTCCCCTATACACCGGGGAGCTGTTTTTT. Its protein product is CASSQGPLYTGELFF. This chain links TRBV3-1 (or the pseudogene TRBV3-2) with TRBJ2-2; D gene ambiguous. Germline lookup yields CDR1 LGHDT and CDR2 YNNKEL (reference sequence). This CDR3 contains 15 residues. The V gene lost 1 base and the J gene lost 3 bases, with 9 bases spanning the gap.